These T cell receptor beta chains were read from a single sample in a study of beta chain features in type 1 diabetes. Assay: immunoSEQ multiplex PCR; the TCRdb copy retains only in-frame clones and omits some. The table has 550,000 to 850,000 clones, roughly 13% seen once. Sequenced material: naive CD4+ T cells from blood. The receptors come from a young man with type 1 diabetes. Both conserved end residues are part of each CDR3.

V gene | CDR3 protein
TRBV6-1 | CASSESGEREEKLFF
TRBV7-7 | CASSPDRDQPQHF
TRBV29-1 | CSAGSGTDYGYTF
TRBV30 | CAWSVQGAYEQYF
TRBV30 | CAWSVGVANSPLHF
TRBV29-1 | CSATTATNTEAFF
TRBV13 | CASSFRNNGNEKLFF
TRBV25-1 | CASSSYNEQFF
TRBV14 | CASSPRTDGGEKLFF
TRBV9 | CASSVAPYQETQYF
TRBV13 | CASSRWGTPLNYGYTF
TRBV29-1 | CSVSRDLGNNEQFF